This T cell receptor beta chain was recovered during a study of cytomegalovirus exposure and HLA in healthy donors. Study outcomes and limitations: There were fewer than 200 TCR beta chains listed as cytomegalovirus-associated. Most TCR sequences were uncommon, yet certain public TCRs appeared in many donors. TCR clusters originating in the first cohort tended to co-occur in the 100 to 150 validation repertoires, according to a later analysis.

Using immunoSEQ multiplex PCR, the repertoire was profiled, and TCRdb retains in-frame clones only, with some absent. The profile shows over 200,000 clones, around four fifths of them singletons. CDR1 and CDR2 from the germline V gene are WNHNN and SYGVQD (reference sequence). With 4 bases removed from V and 5 bases from J, the gap between germline ends came to 9 bases. This CDR3 has 13 residues. To note about this clone: The antigen remains undetermined.

The chain couples TRBV10-1 to TRBJ1-5, with a possible D match to TRBD1 (5 bases). This TCR came from a woman aged 18-29 years in good health and CMV-seronegative. Source material: PBMCs. This CDR3 is CASSVWGYQPQHF. In DNA form, the CDR3 reads TGCGCCAGCAGTGTGTGGGGGTATCAGCCCCAGCATTTT.